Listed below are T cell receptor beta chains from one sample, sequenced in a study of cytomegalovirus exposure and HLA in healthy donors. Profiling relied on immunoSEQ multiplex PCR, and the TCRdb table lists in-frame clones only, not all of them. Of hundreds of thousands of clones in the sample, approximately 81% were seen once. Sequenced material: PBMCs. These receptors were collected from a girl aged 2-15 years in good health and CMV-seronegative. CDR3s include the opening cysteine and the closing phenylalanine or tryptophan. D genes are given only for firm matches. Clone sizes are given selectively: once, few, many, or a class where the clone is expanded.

TGTGCCAGCAGCCCCCGGGACAGGGGTTACAATGAGCAGTTCTTC | CASSPRDRGYNEQFF | TRBV7-6 | TRBD1 | NA | TRBJ2-1
TGTGCCAGCAGTGGGAAGACAGGGAATAATTCACCCCTCCACTTT | CASSGKTGNNSPLHF | TRBV6-1 | TRBD1 | once | TRBJ1-6
TGTGCCAGCAGTGTCGACAGGGTGGTTGGCACTGAAGCTTTCTTT | CASSVDRVVGTEAFF | TRBV6-1 | TRBD1 | NA | TRBJ1-1
TGTGCCAGCAGCTTGGTCGGAGACGGAGAAAAACTGTTTTTT | CASSLVGDGEKLFF | TRBV5-4 | NA | NA | TRBJ1-4
TGTGCCAGCAGCCCGGGACACTCCAATCAGCCCCAGCATTTT | CASSPGHSNQPQHF | TRBV7-9 | NA | NA | TRBJ1-5
TGCGCCAGCAGCGGACCTCCAGAGGGAGGGGATTCACCCCTCCACTTT | CASSGPPEGGDSPLHF | TRBV4-1 | NA | NA | TRBJ1-6
TGTGCCTGGAGTCCCTCGAGGGACTTTCGCACAGATACGCAGTATTTT | CAWSPSRDFRTDTQYF | TRBV30 | NA | NA | TRBJ2-3
TGTGCCAGCAGTGATCTTGGACAGGGGGCAACTGAAGCTTTCTTT | CASSDLGQGATEAFF | TRBV6-1 | TRBD1 | once | TRBJ1-1
TGTGCCAGCAGCTCTAGTCAGTACTATCAGCCCCAGCATTTT | CASSSSQYYQPQHF | TRBV5-6 | NA | NA | TRBJ1-5
TGTGCCTGGGGCACAGGATTGAACACTGAAGCTTTCTTT | CAWGTGLNTEAFF | TRBV30 | NA | NA | TRBJ1-1
TGTGCCAGCTCCCCAGGGCCCTTGGAGACCCAGTACTTC | CASSPGPLETQYF | TRBV6-5 | NA | NA | TRBJ2-5
TGTGCCAGCAGTTACTCGAGGAAGCGGGGCACAGATACGCAGTATTTT | CASSYSRKRGTDTQYF | TRBV6-6 | NA | NA | TRBJ2-3
TGTGCCTGGAGTGGCGGGACAGGGGGATATACGGGGGATGGCTACACCTTC | CAWSGGTGGYTGDGYTF | TRBV30 | TRBD1 | NA | TRBJ1-2
TGTGCCAGTAGTATTGAGTGGTCGGCAGCGGGGAGCCCTTACAATCAGCCCCAGCATTTT | CASSIEWSAAGSPYNQPQHF | TRBV19 | NA | NA | TRBJ1-5
TGTGCCACCAGCAGAGGTGCAGATCTAGCCAAAAACATTCAGTACTTC | CATSRGADLAKNIQYF | TRBV15 | NA | NA | TRBJ2-4
TGTGCCAGCAGTTTGGGTCGGGCCTACGAGCAGTACTTC | CASSLGRAYEQYF | TRBV27 | NA | NA | TRBJ2-7
TGTGCCATCAGTGATTCCCCAGGCAATCAGCCCCAGCATTTT | CAISDSPGNQPQHF | TRBV10-3 | NA | few | TRBJ1-5
TGTGCCAGCAGCTTGTCTTGGGAGCCTCAAGAGACCCAGTACTTC | CASSLSWEPQETQYF | TRBV5-6 | NA | once | TRBJ2-5
TGTGCCAGCAGTAACAGGGACGTTTTCCCCAATGAGCAGTTCTTC | CASSNRDVFPNEQFF | TRBV11-3 | NA | NA | TRBJ2-1
TGTGCCAGTCACGGACAGGGGCAAGCTTTCTTT | CASHGQGQAFF | TRBV25-1 | TRBD1 | NA | TRBJ1-1
TGTGCCAGTAGTAAGGGACAGGGTGACTACGAGCAGTACTTC | CASSKGQGDYEQYF | TRBV19 | TRBD1 | NA | TRBJ2-7
TGCGCCAGCGGAGGAGGGGGGGGTGGCACAGATACGCAGTATTTT | CASGGGGGGTDTQYF | TRBV5-1 | NA | NA | TRBJ2-3